What follows are 2 T cell receptor beta chains derived from one specimen sequenced in a study of beta chain features in type 1 diabetes. The study, taken as a whole, reports: Type 1 diabetes patients had TCRB CDR3s that were shorter (moderately but significantly so) in all four CD4+ subsets.

For these receptors, no antigen is known. The authors reverse transcribed all of the isolated RNA, so sequencing captured expressed TCRB transcripts. Assay: immunoSEQ multiplex PCR; the TCRdb copy retains only in-frame clones and omits some. The table records 250,000 to 300,000 clones, 24% of them present only once. The sequencing sample was made of naive CD4+ T cells from blood. The receptors come from a woman in her 30s with type 1 diabetes.

The chain employs TRBV29-1 and TRBJ2-1, with 8 bases matching TRBD1. The V gene end was trimmed by 7 bases and the J gene end by 0 bases; junction bases not matched to a gene: 11. The CDR3 covers 16 residues. Germline V CDR1 and CDR2: SQVTM, ANQGSEA. CDR3 loop: CSGLDQGASSYNEQFF. The CDR3 DNA reads TGCAGCGGACTAGATCAGGGGGCCTCCTCCTACAATGAGCAGTTCTTC.

This clone has only a few counts. The chain employs TRBV7-4 and TRBJ1-2; a possible D gene is TRBD1 (5 bases). Trimming took off 3 bases at V and 5 bases at J, with 10 bases between the two ends. Germline CDR1 is SGHVT and CDR2 is SQSDAQ. The CDR3 runs 13 residues. The CDR3 reads CASSLRQPYGYTF. As DNA, the CDR3 is TGTGCCAGCAGCTTGAGACAGCCGTATGGCTACACCTTC.